The rows below give T cell receptor beta chains drawn from one sample of a study of blood T cell repertoires in COVID-19. TCRdb's copy holds only in-frame clones and misses some; the assay was immunoSEQ multiplex PCR. The sample lists about 25,000 clones; less than 85% were seen once. The specimen was peripheral blood. The receptors stem from an elderly man with active or convalescent COVID-19. Each CDR3 is given with its conserved first and last residue. D genes are given only for firm matches. Some rows mark clone size as missing; the rest say once, few, many or name a class of expanded clone.

cdr3_nt: TGTGCCACCAGTGACGGGTATAACTATGGCTACACCTTC
cdr3_aa: CATSDGYNYGYTF
d_call: .
j_call: TRBJ1-2
clone_size: .
v_call: TRBV24-1

cdr3_nt: TGTGCCAGCAGTTCGAGGACAGGTTTCTCTGGAAACACCATATATTTT
cdr3_aa: CASSSRTGFSGNTIYF
d_call: TRBD1
j_call: TRBJ1-3
clone_size: .
v_call: TRBV27

cdr3_nt: TGTGCCAGCAGACCCGCGGGACAGGCCTACGAGCAGTACTTC
cdr3_aa: CASRPAGQAYEQYF
d_call: TRBD1
j_call: TRBJ2-7
clone_size: .
v_call: TRBV27

cdr3_nt: TGTGCCAGCACCGCGGGGGTTAGCAATCAGCCCCAGCATTTT
cdr3_aa: CASTAGVSNQPQHF
d_call: .
j_call: TRBJ1-5
clone_size: .
v_call: TRBV7-9

cdr3_nt: TGTGCCAGCAGCACCGCCGGGGGGCGGATCCAAGAGACCCAGTACTTC
cdr3_aa: CASSTAGGRIQETQYF
d_call: .
j_call: TRBJ2-5
clone_size: medium-sized
v_call: TRBV7-2

cdr3_nt: TGCGCCAGCAGTGATCGCCCGGTTTTAGTGGACCGGGGAGCTGTTTTT
cdr3_aa: CASSDRPVLVDRGAVF
d_call: .
j_call: TRBJ2-2
clone_size: .
v_call: TRBV10-2

cdr3_nt: TGCGCCAGCAGCTTGGGGCCAGCGGGAGAGTCAGATACGCAGTATTTT
cdr3_aa: CASSLGPAGESDTQYF
d_call: TRBD2
j_call: TRBJ2-3
clone_size: .
v_call: TRBV5-1

cdr3_nt: TGCGCCAGCAGCCTAGTAGGGGGAGTATCGGAGACCCAGTACTTC
cdr3_aa: CASSLVGGVSETQYF
d_call: .
j_call: TRBJ2-5
clone_size: .
v_call: TRBV5-1

cdr3_nt: TGTGCCAGCCGTTACAGGGATTCGGACGAGCAGTACTTC
cdr3_aa: CASRYRDSDEQYF
d_call: .
j_call: TRBJ2-7
clone_size: .
v_call: TRBV27

cdr3_nt: TGTGCCAGCAGCCCCAGTGGGACAGTGAACACTGAAGCTTTCTTT
cdr3_aa: CASSPSGTVNTEAFF
d_call: TRBD1
j_call: TRBJ1-1
clone_size: .
v_call: TRBV9

cdr3_nt: TGTGCCAGCCGAACAGTGACCTATGGCTACACCTTC
cdr3_aa: CASRTVTYGYTF
d_call: .
j_call: TRBJ1-2
clone_size: .
v_call: TRBV28

cdr3_nt: TGTGCCAGCAGCGATAGGGGCCAGTCGAACACCGGGGAGCTGTTTTTT
cdr3_aa: CASSDRGQSNTGELFF
d_call: .
j_call: TRBJ2-2
clone_size: .
v_call: TRBV3-1/TRBV3-2

cdr3_nt: TGTGCCAGCTCACCGCCTGAGGGTAGCCGGACGCAGTATTTT
cdr3_aa: CASSPPEGSRTQYF
d_call: .
j_call: TRBJ2-3
clone_size: .
v_call: TRBV18

cdr3_nt: TGTGCCAGCGGGACAGTTAGCAATCAGCCCCAGCATTTT
cdr3_aa: CASGTVSNQPQHF
d_call: TRBD1
j_call: TRBJ1-5
clone_size: .
v_call: TRBV10-3

cdr3_nt: TGCGCCAGCAGCTTACTAGGACAGGGAGGTAATTCACCCCTCCACTTT
cdr3_aa: CASSLLGQGGNSPLHF
d_call: TRBD1
j_call: TRBJ1-6
clone_size: .
v_call: TRBV5-1

cdr3_nt: TGTGCCAGTAGGAACTCAGGACAGGCGAACTCCTACGAGCAGTACTTC
cdr3_aa: CASRNSGQANSYEQYF
d_call: TRBD1
j_call: TRBJ2-7
clone_size: few
v_call: TRBV19